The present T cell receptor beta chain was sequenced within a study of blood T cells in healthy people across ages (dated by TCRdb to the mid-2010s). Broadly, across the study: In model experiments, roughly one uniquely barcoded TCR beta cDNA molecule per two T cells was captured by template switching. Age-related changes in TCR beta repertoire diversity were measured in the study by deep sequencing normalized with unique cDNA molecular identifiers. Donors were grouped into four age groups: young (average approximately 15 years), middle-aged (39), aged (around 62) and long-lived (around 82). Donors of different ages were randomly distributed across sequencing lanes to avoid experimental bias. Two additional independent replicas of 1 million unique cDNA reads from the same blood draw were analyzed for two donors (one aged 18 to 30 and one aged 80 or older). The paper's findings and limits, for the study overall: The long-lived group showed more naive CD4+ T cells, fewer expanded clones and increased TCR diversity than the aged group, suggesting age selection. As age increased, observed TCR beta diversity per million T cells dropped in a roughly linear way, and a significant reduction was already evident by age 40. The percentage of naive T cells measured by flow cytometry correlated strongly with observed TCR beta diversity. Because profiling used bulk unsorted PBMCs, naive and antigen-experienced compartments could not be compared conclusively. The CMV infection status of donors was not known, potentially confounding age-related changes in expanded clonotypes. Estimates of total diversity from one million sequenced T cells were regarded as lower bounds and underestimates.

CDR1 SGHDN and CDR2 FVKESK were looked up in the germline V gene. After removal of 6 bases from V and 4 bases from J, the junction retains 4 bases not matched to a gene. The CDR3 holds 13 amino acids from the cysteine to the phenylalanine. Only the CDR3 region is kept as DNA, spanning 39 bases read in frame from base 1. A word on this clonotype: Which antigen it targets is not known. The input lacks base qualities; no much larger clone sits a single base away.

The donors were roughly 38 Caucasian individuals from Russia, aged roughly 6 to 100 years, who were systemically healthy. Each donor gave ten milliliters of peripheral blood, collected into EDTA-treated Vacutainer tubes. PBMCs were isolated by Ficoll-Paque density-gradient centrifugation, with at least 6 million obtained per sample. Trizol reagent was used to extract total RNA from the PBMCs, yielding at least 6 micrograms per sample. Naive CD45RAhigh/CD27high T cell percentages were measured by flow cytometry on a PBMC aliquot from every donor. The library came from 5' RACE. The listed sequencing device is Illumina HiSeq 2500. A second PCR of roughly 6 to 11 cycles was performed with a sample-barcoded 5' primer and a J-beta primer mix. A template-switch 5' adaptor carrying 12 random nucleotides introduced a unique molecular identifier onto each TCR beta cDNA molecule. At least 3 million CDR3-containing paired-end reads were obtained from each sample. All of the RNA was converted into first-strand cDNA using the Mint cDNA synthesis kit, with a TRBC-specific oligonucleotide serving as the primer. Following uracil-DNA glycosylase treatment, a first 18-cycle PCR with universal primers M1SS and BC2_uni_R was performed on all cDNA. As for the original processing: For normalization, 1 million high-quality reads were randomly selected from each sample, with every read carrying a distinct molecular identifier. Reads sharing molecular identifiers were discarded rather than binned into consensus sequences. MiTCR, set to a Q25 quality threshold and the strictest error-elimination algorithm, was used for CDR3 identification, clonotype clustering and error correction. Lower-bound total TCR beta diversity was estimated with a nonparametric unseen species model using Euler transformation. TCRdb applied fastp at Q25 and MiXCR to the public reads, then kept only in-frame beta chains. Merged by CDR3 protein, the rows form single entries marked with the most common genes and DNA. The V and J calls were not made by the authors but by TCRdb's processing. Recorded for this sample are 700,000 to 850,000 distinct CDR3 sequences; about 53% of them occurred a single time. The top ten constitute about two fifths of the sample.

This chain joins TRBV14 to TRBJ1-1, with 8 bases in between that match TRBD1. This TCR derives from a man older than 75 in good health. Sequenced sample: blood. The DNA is TGTGCCAGCAGGCCAGGGGGCCGCACTGAAGCTTTCTTT. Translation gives CASRPGGRTEAFF.